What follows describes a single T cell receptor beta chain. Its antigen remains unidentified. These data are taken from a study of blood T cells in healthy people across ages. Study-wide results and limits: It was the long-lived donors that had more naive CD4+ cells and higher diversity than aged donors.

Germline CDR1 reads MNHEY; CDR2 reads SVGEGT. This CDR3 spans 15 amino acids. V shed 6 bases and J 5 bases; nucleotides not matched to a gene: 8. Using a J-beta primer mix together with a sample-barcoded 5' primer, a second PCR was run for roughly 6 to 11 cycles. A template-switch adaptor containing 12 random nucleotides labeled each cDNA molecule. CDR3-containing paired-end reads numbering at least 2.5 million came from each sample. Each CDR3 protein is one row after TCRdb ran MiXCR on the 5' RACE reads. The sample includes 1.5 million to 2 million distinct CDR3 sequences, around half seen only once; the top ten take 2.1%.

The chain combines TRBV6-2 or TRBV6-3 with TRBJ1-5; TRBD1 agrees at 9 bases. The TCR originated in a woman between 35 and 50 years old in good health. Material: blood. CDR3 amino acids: CASSPRDRVHQPQHF. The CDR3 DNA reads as TGTGCCAGCAGCCCCCGGGACAGGGTCCATCAGCCCCAGCATTTT.